The clone carrying this T cell receptor (beta chain) came up many times. The antigen remains undetermined. This entry belongs to a study of regulatory T cells in long-lasting Graves disease. Findings and limits, study-wide: Newly diagnosed patients had higher TCR diversity than persistent Graves' patients did. When disease was persistent, TRBV28, TRBJ1-2 and TRBJ2-5 were the favored segments. Public clonotype sharing was higher in persistent than newly diagnosed patients.

This CDR3 has 15 amino acids. Germline lookup yields CDR1 SNHLY and CDR2 FYNNEI. Trimming removed 6 bases from V and 7 bases from J; junction bases left unmatched: 5. Noted time point: newly diagnosed GD, antithyroid drugs for less than 3 months. PBMC-derived RNA was used for the TCR library. The authors drew patients from an endocrinology department in Xi'an, China. To make TCR beta libraries, researchers used iRepertoire HTBI primers and Arm-PCR of CDR3 regions. TCRdb recomputed calls from the multiplex PCR reads with MiXCR, one row per CDR3 protein. The sample records around 420,000 distinct CDR3 sequences, about 16% being singletons.

The receptor comes from a female donor with Graves disease. The sequencing here drew on peripheral blood mononuclear cells (PBMCs), taken at new diagnosis, from a patient treated with antithyroid drugs. This rearrangement joins TRBV2 to TRBJ1-6, with 11 positions matching TRBD1. The CDR3 here is CASSGQGAENSPLHF. The CDR3 bases are TGTGCCAGCAGCGGACAGGGGGCGGAGAATTCACCCCTCCACTTT.